This TCR beta chain came from a study of PD-L1 blockade in urothelial cancer. General study findings and limits: When pretreatment blood TCR clonality was below the median, it predicted better survival.

Sequenced by immunoSEQ multiplex PCR; TCRdb stores in-frame clones only, minus some. The sample records more than 50,000 clones, around 79% being singletons. With regard to this clone: The antigen is unknown.

Germline CDR1 SGHRS, CDR2 YFSETQ. The V gene end was trimmed by 4 bases and the J gene end by 3 bases; junction bases not matched to a gene: 6. The CDR3 loop spans 16 amino acids. The chain recombines TRBV5-1 with TRBJ2-7, with TRBD2 matching 14 bases. The sequence came from a man aged 65 to 85 with urothelial cancer. The sequencing here drew on PBMCs, taken around atezolizumab (anti-PD-L1) treatment. CDR3 amino acids: CASSPGTSGRDYEQYF. The CDR3 DNA is TGCGCCAGCAGCCCCGGGACTAGCGGGAGAGACTACGAGCAGTACTTC.